A single sample gave rise to the 11 T cell receptor beta chains below, sequenced in a study of shared clonotypes between healthy human individuals. Profiled with immunoSEQ multiplex PCR; TCRdb holds only in-frame clones, not every one. The data show some 2.1 million clones, 95% seen once. The sample comprised naive CD4+ T cells sorted from blood. Described subset: CD45RA+ positively selected. The receptor set was obtained from a man aged 18 to 29 in good health.

The V and J genes are TRBV4-1 and TRBJ2-3, with 12 positions matching TRBD2. The CDR3 is 17 amino acids. Losses at the gene ends were 1 base for V and 4 bases for J; bases not matched to a gene: 6. CDR1 is MGHRA, CDR2 YSYEKL, per germline. The DNA for the CDR3 is TGCGCCAGCAGCCAAGCCGAGACTAGCGGGAGTTCAGATACGCAGTATTTT. This sequence encodes CASSQAETSGSSDTQYF.

J is TRBJ1-1 and V is TRBV28, with D possibly matching TRBD1 (5 bases). Looked up from germline, CDR1 is MDHEN and CDR2 is SYDVKM. This CDR3 spans 14 amino acids. The V end lost 8 bases, the J end lost 2 bases, and 15 bases lay between the germline ends. The CDR3 here is CASAPRALNTEAFF. In DNA form, the CDR3 reads TGTGCCAGCGCTCCCAGGGCGCTCAACACTGAAGCTTTCTTT. Together with reference TRBV28 and TRBJ1-1, the CDR3 gives the full variable domain: DVKVTQSSRYLVKRTGEKVFLECVQDMDHENMFWYRQDPGLGLRLIYFSYDVKMKEKGDIPEGYSVSREKKERFSLILESASTNQTSMYLCASAPRALNTEAFFGQGTRLTVV.

This clone was recorded only once. The V call is TRBV7-2, the J call TRBJ2-1; D gene uncertain. CDR1 and CDR2 (germline): SGHTA, FQGNSA. This CDR3 comprises 12 residues. Trimming stripped 5 bases from V and 9 bases from J, with 11 bases between. In DNA, the CDR3 is TGTGCCAGCAGCCGTGTTTTAGTTGAGCAGTTCTTC. This sequence encodes CASSRVLVEQFF.

DNA for the CDR3: TGTGCCAGCAGTTACGGGATCGCTTCAGGGGGCCACTTGTTTTTT. Its translation is CASSYGIASGGHLFF. The chain couples TRBV6-5 to TRBJ1-4; the match to TRBD1 covers 8 bases. The V gene end was trimmed by 2 bases and the J gene end by 15 bases; junction bases not matched to a gene: 14. The CDR3 sequence is 15 residues long. Germline CDR1 MNHEY, CDR2 SVGAGI.

The genes are TRBV5-1 and TRBJ1-2; a possible D gene is TRBD1 (5 bases). From germline, CDR1 is SGHRS and CDR2 YFSETQ. This CDR3 has 13 residues. V was shortened by 5 bases and J by 6 bases, with 14 bases between the two germline ends. CDR3 in amino acids: CASSRDGLDGYTF. The CDR3 region has the DNA TGCGCCAGCAGTCGGGACGGACTGGATGGCTACACCTTC.

The chain joins TRBV5-1 to TRBJ1-3, with D perhaps matching TRBD1 (6 bases). CDR1 and CDR2 (germline): SGHRS, YFSETQ. This CDR3 is 15 amino acids long. Trimming shortened V by 1 base and J by 7 bases, and 15 bases separated the two germline ends. The CDR3 DNA sequence: TGCGCCAGCAGCTTGACCTCGGACAGCCGGAACACCATATATTTT. Protein sequence: CASSLTSDSRNTIYF.

V is TRBV5-1 and J is TRBJ2-5; D is ambiguous. V was trimmed by 2 bases and J by 5 bases, leaving 7 bases between them. Germline V lookup: CDR1 SGHRS, CDR2 YFSETQ. This CDR3 comprises 12 residues. For the CDR3, the DNA is TGCGCCAGCAGCTTCCCGTCGGAGACCCAGTACTTC. It translates to CASSFPSETQYF. Full variable domain (rest looked up from reference TRBV5-1 and TRBJ2-5): KAGVTQTPRYLIKTRGQQVTLSCSPISGHRSVSWYQQTPGQGLQFLFEYFSETQRNKGNFPGRFSGRQFSNSRSEMNVSTLELGDSALYLCASSFPSETQYFGPGTRLLVL.

This sequence joins TRBV7-9 and TRBJ1-4, with TRBD1 matching over 10 bases. Germline V gene data show CDR1 as SEHNR and CDR2 as FQNEAQ (reference sequence). CDR3 length: 16 amino acids. After removal of 3 bases from V and 3 bases from J, the junction contained 4 bases not matched to a gene. CDR3 sequence reads: CASSFSGTGANEKLFF. In DNA form, the CDR3 reads TGTGCCAGCAGCTTTTCCGGGACAGGGGCTAATGAAAAACTGTTTTTT.

The chain links TRBV15 to TRBJ1-1; 8 bases agree with TRBD1. V was pared by 1 base and J by 6 bases, with 7 bases of the junction left unmatched. The CDR3 runs 15 residues. The germline CDR1 and CDR2 sequences are LNHNV and YYDKDF (reference sequence). CDR3 in amino acids: CATSRVGQGIPEAFF. CDR3 DNA: TGTGCCACCAGCAGAGTAGGACAGGGAATTCCTGAAGCTTTCTTT. Based on the CDR3 plus reference TRBV15 and TRBJ1-1, the full variable domain is DAMVIQNPRYQVTQFGKPVTLSCSQTLNHNVMYWYQQKSSQAPKLLFHYYDKDFNNEADTPDNFQSRRPNTSFCFLDIRSPGLGDTAMYLCATSRVGQGIPEAFFGQGTRLTVV.

The CDR3 coding sequence is TGCGCCAGCAGCTTCGGACGGTTAGATAATGAAAAACTGTTTTTT. This codes for CASSFGRLDNEKLFF. The chain combines TRBV5-1 with TRBJ1-4, with D unresolved. The CDR3 extends over 15 amino acids. Trimming removed 2 bases from V and 4 bases from J, with 12 bases in between. Germline-derived CDR1 and CDR2 are SGHRS and YFSETQ. Complete variable domain (other parts from reference TRBV5-1 and TRBJ1-4): KAGVTQTPRYLIKTRGQQVTLSCSPISGHRSVSWYQQTPGQGLQFLFEYFSETQRNKGNFPGRFSGRQFSNSRSEMNVSTLELGDSALYLCASSFGRLDNEKLFFGSGTQLSVL.

The V gene is TRBV18, the J gene TRBJ2-3; 7 nucleotides match TRBD1. The CDR3 extends over 13 amino acids. CDR1 is KGHSH and CDR2 is LQKENI in the germline V gene. Germline trimming cut 10 bases from V and 4 bases from J; bases unmatched to any gene: 8. CDR3 DNA: TGTGCCACCCAGGGGGATTTAGCAGATACGCAGTATTTT. Translating gives CATQGDLADTQYF.